The 18 T cell receptor beta chains below all came from one sample that was sequenced in a study of molecular identifiers for immune sequencing clone quantification. Via MiXCR, TCRdb re-called the PCR reads, giving one row per CDR3 protein. The repertoire consists of about 640,000 distinct CDR3 sequences, with 20% occurring once and the leading ten covering roughly 0.85%. Sequencing was carried out using naive CD8+ T cells from blood, with Jurkat cell RNA spiked in. Subset specified: FACS-sorted CD8+CD4-CCR7+CD45RA+ naive T cells. The receptors were sampled from a human donor in good health. Some libraries in this study had Jurkat cell RNA spiked in.

This clonotype appeared a single time. This chain connects TRBV9 to TRBJ2-3; TRBD2 agrees at 9 bases. V was pared by 0 bases and J by 0 bases, with 8 bases of the junction left unmatched. CDR1 and CDR2 (germline): SGDLS, YYNGEE. CDR3 length: 18 residues. The CDR3 DNA follows: TGTGCCAGCAGCGTAGGGGGCGGGGGGGCGGCTAGCACAGATACGCAGTATTTT. It encodes CASSVGGGGAASTDTQYF.

There are many counts of this clonotype. V and J are TRBV7-9 and TRBJ1-1, with D tentatively TRBD1 (6 bases). There are 16 residues in the CDR3. V was clipped by 5 bases and J by 1 base, with 17 bases between them. CDR1 and CDR2 from the germline V gene are SEHNR and FQNEAQ (reference sequence). CDR3 amino acids: CASSLNLRTENTEAFF. CDR3 in DNA: TGTGCCAGCAGCCTTAATCTCCGGACAGAGAACACTGAAGCTTTCTTT.

This sequence joins TRBV13 and TRBJ2-3, with a weak D call TRBD2 (6 bases). Trimming removed 5 bases at V and 1 base at J, with 22 bases between. This CDR3 region has 18 residues. Looked up from germline, CDR1 is PRHDT and CDR2 is FYEKMQ (reference sequence). The CDR3 DNA reads as TGTGCCAGCAGCGCAAAACCGGGACCAGCGGGCCGCACAGATACGCAGTATTTT. It encodes CASSAKPGPAGRTDTQYF.

This clonotype was counted between two and nine times. This rearrangement joins TRBV13 to TRBJ2-7; D gene unclear. CDR3 length equals 17 residues. Trimming stripped 1 base from V and 2 bases from J, with 18 bases between. The germline V gene has CDR1 PRHDT and CDR2 FYEKMQ (reference sequence). CDR3 amino acids: CASSLVIPGRRTYEQYF. Written as DNA, the CDR3 is TGTGCCAGCAGCTTAGTGATCCCCGGACGGAGAACCTACGAGCAGTACTTC. The full variable domain, rest sourced from reference TRBV13 and TRBJ2-7, is AAGVIQSPRHLIKEKRETATLKCYPIPRHDTVYWYQQGPGQDPQFLISFYEKMQSDKGSIPDRFSAQQFSDYHSELNMSSLELGDSALYFCASSLVIPGRRTYEQYFGPGTRLTVT.

At least ten counts were recorded for this clonotype. The chain joins TRBV12-3 or TRBV12-4 to TRBJ1-5; D remains unclear. Trimming took 2 bases from V and 6 from J, leaving 17 bases between them. This CDR3 contains 16 residues. CDR3 sequence (DNA): TGTGCCAGCAGTTTAAGCGGCGGTTTCATGGGTCAGCCCCAGCATTTT. Its protein product is CASSLSGGFMGQPQHF.

This clonotype was seen ten or more times. The chain uses TRBV13 and TRBJ2-3, with 10 positions matching TRBD2. Germline V lookup: CDR1 PRHDT, CDR2 FYEKMQ (reference sequence). V shed 1 base and J 4 bases; nucleotides not matched to a gene: 2. This CDR3 comprises 15 residues. CDR3 residues: CASSLALAGADTQYF. DNA of the CDR3: TGTGCCAGCAGCTTAGCCCTAGCGGGAGCAGATACGCAGTATTTT.

The J gene is TRBJ2-3, the V gene TRBV7-9; TRBD1 aligns across 7 bases. The CDR3 covers 15 residues. The J segment lost 3 bases and the V segment lost 4 bases, leaving 7 bases of the junction unmatched. Germline values: CDR1 SEHNR, CDR2 FQNEAQ (reference sequence). The CDR3 nucleotides read TGTGCCAGCAGCTACCCCATGACAGGGACAGATACGCAGTATTTT. Residues: CASSYPMTGTDTQYF.

Many counts were recorded for this clonotype. V usage is TRBV6-6 and J usage is TRBJ2-5, with 8 bases lining up with TRBD2. Germline CDR1 reads MNHNY; CDR2 reads SVGAGI (reference sequence). The V gene end was trimmed by 4 bases and the J gene end by 5 bases; junction bases not matched to a gene: 12. The CDR3 is 16 amino acids. The CDR3 DNA reads as TGTGCCAGCAGTTCCGATTCGACTAGCGTGGGGGAGACCCAGTACTTC. Translated, it gives CASSSDSTSVGETQYF.

The genes are TRBV14 and TRBJ2-3; 11 bases agree with TRBD2. After removal of 1 base from V and 5 bases from J, the junction contained 5 bases not matched to a gene. CDR1 and CDR2 from the germline V gene are SGHDN and FVKESK. The CDR3 length is 16 residues. The CDR3 reads CASSQVGGLAGDTQYF. In DNA, the CDR3 is TGTGCCAGCAGCCAAGTTGGAGGACTAGCGGGAGATACGCAGTATTTT.

The gene calls are TRBV5-1 and TRBJ2-2, with TRBD2 as a possible D gene (5 bases). This CDR3 has 11 residues. The germline V and J ends were trimmed by 5 bases and 7 bases, with 6 bases remaining between them. Germline V gene sequence: CDR1 SGHRS, CDR2 YFSETQ. The CDR3 nucleotides are TGCGCCAGCAGGGGAGACGGGGAGCTGTTTTTT. It is translated as CASRGDGELFF.

This clonotype was picked up many times. J is TRBJ2-7 and V is TRBV7-6; 8 bases are shared with TRBD1. Germline values: CDR1 SGHVS, CDR2 FNYEAQ. This CDR3 is 16 amino acids long. Germline trimming cut 4 bases from V and 6 bases from J; bases unmatched to any gene: 14. CDR3 nucleotides: TGTGCCAGCAGCTCCCGACAGGGGACAAGCGCCTCCGAGCAGTACTTC. This gives the protein CASSSRQGTSASEQYF.

This clonotype was seen at least ten times. The chain couples TRBV9 to TRBJ2-3; 8 bases map to TRBD1. Unmatched junction bases numbered 9, after V lost 3 bases and J lost 6 bases. CDR1 and CDR2 (germline): SGDLS, YYNGEE. The CDR3 sequence is 15 residues long. As DNA, the CDR3 is TGTGCCAGCAGCGGCTGGGACAGGAGGTCGGATACGCAGTATTTT. Translation: CASSGWDRRSDTQYF.

This clonotype showed up many times. This rearrangement joins TRBV4-3 to TRBJ2-7; 8 positions match TRBD2. With V trimmed by 3 bases and J by 6 bases, 25 bases remained unmatched. Germline-derived CDR1 and CDR2 are LGHNA and YSLEER. This CDR3 comprises 20 residues. The CDR3 sequence: CASSHPLPPSAGGRTLEQYF. Here the CDR3 DNA reads TGCGCCAGCAGCCACCCTTTACCCCCTAGTGCAGGCGGGAGGACCCTCGAGCAGTACTTC.

Note on this clonotype: This may arise from a read error, as a much more abundant clone is one base away. The rearrangement joins TRBV7-9 to TRBJ1-3; D remains ambiguous. CDR3 length: 13 residues. CDR1 and CDR2 from the germline V gene are SEHNR and FQNEAQ (reference sequence). As DNA, the CDR3 is TGTGCCAGCAGCTTAGTCGGGGTAGACACCGTATATTTT. It yields the protein CASSLVGVDTVYF.

This clonotype was counted only a few times. The genes are TRBV7-9 and TRBJ2-1; TRBD2 is a possible D gene (6 bases). The CDR3 consists of 13 residues. Germline V gene lookup returns CDR1 SEHNR and CDR2 FQNEAQ (reference sequence). Trimming stripped 3 bases from V and 8 bases from J, with 11 bases between. CDR3 amino acids: CASSFGGRDEQFF. The CDR3 DNA follows: TGTGCCAGCAGCTTCGGGGGTAGGGATGAGCAGTTCTTC.

This clonotype was counted many times. The chain couples TRBV12-3 or TRBV12-4 to TRBJ2-4; no clear D gene. The germline V and J ends were trimmed by 2 bases and 0 bases, with 8 bases remaining between them. The CDR3 spans 15 residues. The CDR3 DNA reads TGTGCCAGCAGTTTACCCGAAATAGCCAAAAACATTCAGTACTTC. Protein sequence: CASSLPEIAKNIQYF.

A few counts support this clonotype. This rearrangement joins TRBV27 to TRBJ2-5, with D unresolved. CDR1 and CDR2 from the germline V gene are MNHEY and SMNVEV (reference sequence). V was pared by 0 bases and J by 5 bases, with 13 bases between. The CDR3 is 15 residues long. The CDR3 region is CASSLSTTPWETQYF. Here the CDR3 DNA reads TGTGCCAGCAGTTTATCGACCACTCCATGGGAGACCCAGTACTTC.

The chain carries TRBV30 and TRBJ2-3; 12 bases line up with TRBD2. This CDR3 region has 17 residues. Germline lookup yields CDR1 GTSNPN and CDR2 SVGIG (reference sequence). The CDR3 bases are TGTGCGACGGAGGGGGGACTGAGACTAGCGGGAGCAGATACGCAGTATTTT. Its protein is CATEGGLRLAGADTQYF.